These 12 T cell receptor beta chains originate from one sample sequenced in a study of identical twins. TCRdb itself ran the 5' RACE reads through MiXCR, one entry per CDR3 protein. The data hold about 290,000 distinct CDR3 sequences, with roughly 10% observed a single time. These data also featured in a second study, about yellow fever vaccine responses in identical twins.

The sequencing sample was made of CD8+ T cells sorted from blood. The receptors shown here come from a woman between 18 and 29 years old in good health.

The chain is built from TRBV27 and TRBJ2-7; D is uncertain. Germline V gene sequence: CDR1 MNHEY, CDR2 SMNVEV (reference sequence). Between the trimmed V and J ends, which lost 0 bases and 2 bases, there was a span of 11 bases. The CDR3 runs to 15 residues. The CDR3 loop reads CASSLSLTTTYEQYF. The CDR3, as DNA: TGTGCCAGCAGTTTATCCTTGACAACTACCTACGAGCAGTACTTC.

This clonotype was seen only a few times. The CDR3 DNA sequence: TGTGCCAGCAGCTTAAACGAGCGGGGGGGCCCTGGCAATGAGCAGTTCTTC. Translation gives CASSLNERGGPGNEQFF. The chain joins TRBV7-3 to TRBJ2-1, with TRBD2 matching over 10 bases. CDR3 size: 17 residues. V gave up 1 base and J gave up 6 bases; unmatched junction bases: 9. CDR1 is SGHTA, CDR2 FQGTGA, per germline. Combining the CDR3 with reference TRBV7-3 and TRBJ2-1 gives the whole variable domain GAGVSQTPSNKVTEKGKYVELRCDPISGHTALYWYRQSLGQGPEFLIYFQGTGAADDSGLPNDRFFAVRPEGSVSTLKIQRTERGDSAVYLCASSLNERGGPGNEQFFGPGTRLTVL.

This clonotype was seen at least ten times. The chain carries TRBV6-2 or TRBV6-3 and TRBJ1-5; D not certain. CDR1 is MNHEY, CDR2 SVGEGT, per germline. Trimming left V 4 bases short and J 6 bases short, with 10 bases between. CDR3 size: 13 residues. For the CDR3, the DNA is TGTGCCAGCAGTTTTATGGGGAGTCAGCCCCAGCATTTT. The encoded protein is CASSFMGSQPQHF.

CDR3 nucleotide sequence: TGTGCCAGCAGTTATCAACGGGAGGGCCGCTACGAGCAGTACTTC. Protein: CASSYQREGRYEQYF. The chain employs TRBV6-5 and TRBJ2-7; 8 nucleotides align to TRBD2. V lost 3 bases and J lost 3; bases outside the gene matches: 7. Germline V CDR1 and CDR2: MNHEY, SVGAGI. The CDR3 has 15 amino acids.

This clonotype was counted at least ten times. This CDR3 is CSAEIWGDEQYF. The CDR3 DNA follows: TGCAGCGCCGAAATTTGGGGGGACGAGCAGTACTTC. This chain links TRBV29-1 with TRBJ2-7, with D possibly being TRBD2 (6 bases). Per the germline V gene, CDR1 is SQVTM and CDR2 is ANQGSEA. V was pared by 7 bases and J by 5 bases, with 15 bases between. This CDR3 is 12 amino acids long.

There are a few counts of this clonotype. The rearrangement joins TRBV7-9 to TRBJ1-4; no firm D call. The germline V gene encodes CDR1 SEHNR and CDR2 FQNEAQ (reference sequence). Deletions cut 5 bases from V and 8 bases from J, with 18 bases between. The CDR3 consists of 15 residues. The CDR3 spells CASSLVLRGREKLFF. The CDR3 DNA reads TGTGCCAGCAGCCTCGTGCTGCGGGGAAGAGAAAAACTGTTTTTT. Full variable domain (missing parts from reference TRBV7-9 and TRBJ1-4): DTGVSQNPRHKITKRGQNVTFRCDPISEHNRLYWYRQTLGQGPEFLTYFQNEAQLEKSRLLSDRFSAERPKGSFSTLEIQRTEQGDSAMYLCASSLVLRGREKLFFGSGTQLSVL.

This clonotype showed up many times. The chain joins TRBV29-1 to TRBJ2-3; 8 positions agree with TRBD1. CDR1 and CDR2 (germline): SQVTM, ANQGSEA. The CDR3 totals 15 residues. V dropped 3 bases and J dropped 1; count of bases not matched to a gene: 6. The CDR3 reads CSVDQGAEGTDTQYF. DNA for the CDR3: TGCAGCGTTGACCAGGGGGCGGAAGGCACAGATACGCAGTATTTT.

In its sample, this clonotype was seen many times. The chain links TRBV29-1 to TRBJ2-1; TRBD1 is a possible D gene (5 bases). The CDR3 is made up of 16 amino acids. Trimming took 7 bases from V and 8 from J, leaving 27 bases between them. Germline CDR1 reads SQVTM; CDR2 reads ANQGSEA. CDR3 sequence: CSAPEFADSLADEQFF. The CDR3 DNA is TGCAGCGCGCCAGAATTCGCCGACAGCCTCGCCGATGAGCAGTTCTTC.

This clonotype was detected ten times or more. V gene TRBV6-2 or TRBV6-3 combines with J gene TRBJ2-1; tentative D call: TRBD2 (6 bases). CDR1 is MNHEY and CDR2 is SVGEGT in the germline V gene. Trimming left V 5 bases short and J 1 base short, with 12 bases between. This CDR3 spans 15 amino acids. CDR3 bases: TGTGCCAGCAGTCTAACCAGCGGGTCCTACAATGAGCAGTTCTTC. Translated: CASSLTSGSYNEQFF.

The chain uses TRBV29-1 and TRBJ2-1; 9 bases match TRBD2. J lost 0 bases, V lost 2 bases, and 14 bases had no gene match. This CDR3 region has 19 residues. CDR1 is SQVTM and CDR2 is ANQGSEA in the germline V gene. CDR3 DNA sequence: TGCAGCGTTGAACCCCAGGTGGCTAGCGGGGAGAGCTCCTACAATGAGCAGTTCTTC. Amino acid sequence: CSVEPQVASGESSYNEQFF.

This chain links TRBV15 with TRBJ2-2; D call uncertain. The CDR3 loop spans 13 amino acids. Per germline, CDR1 LNHNV and CDR2 YYDKDF (reference sequence). V was trimmed by 4 bases and J by 8 bases, leaving 11 bases between them. The CDR3 nucleotides read TGTGCCACCAGCACAGGAGTCGTAGGGGAGCTGTTTTTT. This sequence encodes CATSTGVVGELFF.

The chain employs TRBV28 and TRBJ2-7, with D unclear. The ends were cut back, 0 bases at V and 2 bases at J, with 2 bases in the middle. CDR3 length: 12 amino acids. Germline V CDR1 and CDR2: MDHEN, SYDVKM. The CDR3 loop is CASSLWAYEQYF. DNA for the CDR3: TGTGCCAGCAGTTTATGGGCCTACGAGCAGTACTTC.